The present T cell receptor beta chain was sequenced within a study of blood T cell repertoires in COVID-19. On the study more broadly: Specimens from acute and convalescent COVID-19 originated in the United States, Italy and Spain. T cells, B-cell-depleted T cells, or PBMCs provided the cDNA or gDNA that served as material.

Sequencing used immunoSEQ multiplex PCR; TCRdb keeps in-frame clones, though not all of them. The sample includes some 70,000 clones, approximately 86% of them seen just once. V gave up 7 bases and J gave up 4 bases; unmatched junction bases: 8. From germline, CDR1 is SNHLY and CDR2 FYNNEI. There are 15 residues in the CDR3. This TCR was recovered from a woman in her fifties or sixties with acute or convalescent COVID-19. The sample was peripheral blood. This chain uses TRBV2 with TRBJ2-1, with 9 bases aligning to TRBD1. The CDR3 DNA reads TGTGCCAGCAACCTACAGGGGGCTTTTTACAATGAGCAGTTCTTC. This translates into CASNLQGAFYNEQFF.